Listed here are 20 T cell receptor beta chains from one sample, sequenced in a study of graft-versus-host responses after intestinal transplantation. TCRdb keeps only in-frame clones here, not all; method: immunoSEQ multiplex PCR. This sample has about 120,000 clones, with just under 95% found just once. The antigens these receptors bind are not known. The input for sequencing was unstimulated CD8+ T cells sorted from spleen or lymph node cells, taken before transplant. These receptors all stem from a human donor who was the organ donor for an intestinal transplant.

The chain joins TRBV27 to TRBJ1-5; D not resolved. Germline values: CDR1 MNHEY, CDR2 SMNVEV (reference sequence). CDR3 length: 15 amino acids. V was trimmed by 5 bases and J by 0 bases, leaving 11 bases between them. DNA for the CDR3: TGTGCCAGCAGTAAGGGAAGGTATAGCAATCAGCCCCAGCATTTT. This sequence encodes CASSKGRYSNQPQHF.

V is TRBV2 and J is TRBJ2-3, with 14 positions matching TRBD2. Germline-derived CDR1 and CDR2 are SNHLY and FYNNEI. The CDR3 runs 15 residues. V was pared by 6 bases and J by 10 bases, with 9 bases of the junction left unmatched. Here the CDR3 DNA reads TGTGCCAGCAGACCGGGACTAGCGGGAGTCGCCTCGCAGTATTTT. Its translation is CASRPGLAGVASQYF.

The chain links TRBV7-2 to TRBJ1-2; no definite D call. There are 14 residues in the CDR3. The V and J ends lost 1 base and 8 bases respectively, with 14 bases between them. Germline CDR1 and CDR2: SGHTA and FQGNSA. The CDR3 here is CASSLVISPVGYTF. The CDR3 DNA follows: TGTGCCAGCAGCTTAGTTATATCCCCAGTGGGCTACACCTTC.

This clone showed up just once. In the same sample, other DNA sequences code for this CDR3. This chain links TRBV25-1 with TRBJ1-1; D is unclear. The germline gives CDR1 MGHDK, CDR2 SYGVNS. V was clipped by 3 bases and J by 0 bases, with 5 bases between them. The CDR3 covers 13 residues. The CDR3 bases are TGTGCCAGCAGTGAGAGCATGAACACTGAAGCTTTCTTT. Its translation is CASSESMNTEAFF. The variable domain in full, with the rest retrieved from reference TRBV25-1 and TRBJ1-1, is EADIYQTPRYLVIGTGKKITLECSQTMGHDKMYWYQQDPGMELHLIHYSYGVNSTEKGDLSSESTVSRIRTEHFPLTLESARPSHTSQYLCASSESMNTEAFFGQGTRLTVV.

V and J are TRBV4-1 and TRBJ2-1; 8 positions match TRBD2. Germline values: CDR1 MGHRA, CDR2 YSYEKL. With V trimmed by 2 bases and J by 2 bases, 5 bases remained unmatched. The length of the CDR3 is 16 residues. CDR3 nucleotide sequence: TGCGCCAGCAGCCAAACACTAGCGGATACCTACAATGAGCAGTTCTTC. Residues: CASSQTLADTYNEQFF.

This rearrangement joins TRBV20-1 to TRBJ1-1; D is uncertain. The CDR3 loop spans 11 amino acids. The germline V gene encodes CDR1 DFQATT and CDR2 SNEGSKA (reference sequence). CDR3 loop: CRNMMNTEAFF. As DNA, the CDR3 is TGCAGGAATATGATGAACACTGAAGCTTTCTTT.

In this sample, this clone turned up once. One end of the junction does not line up with germline, which may come from a read error. This chain connects TRBV7-2 to TRBJ2-1; possibly TRBD2 for D (5 bases). Per germline, CDR1 SGHTA and CDR2 FQGNSA. The CDR3 length is 15 residues. The CDR3 region is CATSGSPSSHNEQFF. The CDR3 DNA reads as TGTGCCACCTCGGGGTCGCCTAGCTCCCACAATGAGCAGTTCTTC.

The V gene is TRBV27, the J gene TRBJ1-1; 8 positions agree with TRBD1. Germline trimming cut 2 bases from V and 4 bases from J; bases unmatched to any gene: 6. Germline V gene data show CDR1 as MNHEY and CDR2 as SMNVEV (reference sequence). The CDR3 sequence is 15 residues long. The CDR3 DNA reads as TGTGCCAGCAGTTTAATTCAGGGGGCTTTCACTGAAGCTTTCTTT. It codes for CASSLIQGAFTEAFF.

V gene TRBV6-5 combines with J gene TRBJ1-2; 9 nucleotides match TRBD1. The CDR3 runs 16 residues. The V segment lost 4 bases and the J segment 0 bases; nucleotides outside the gene matches: 6. Germline V gene data show CDR1 as MNHEY and CDR2 as SVGAGI. The CDR3 sequence is CASSSPGQGANYGYTF. The CDR3, as DNA: TGTGCCAGCAGTTCGCCGGGACAGGGAGCTAACTATGGCTACACCTTC.

The V and J genes are TRBV4-1 and TRBJ1-1; D uncertain. The CDR3 spans 13 residues. V lost 2 bases and J lost 1, with 5 bases in between. Germline V gene lookup returns CDR1 MGHRA and CDR2 YSYEKL. The CDR3 reads CASSQSGNTEAFF. In DNA form, the CDR3 reads TGCGCCAGCAGCCAAAGTGGGAACACTGAAGCTTTCTTT.

The chain links TRBV19 to TRBJ2-7, with TRBD2 identical over 10 bases. The germline V gene has CDR1 LNHDA and CDR2 SQIVND (reference sequence). The CDR3 is 14 residues long. Losses at the gene ends were 3 bases for V and 5 bases for J; bases not matched to a gene: 4. CDR3 DNA: TGTGCCAGTAGTATCGGGCTAGCGGGAGACGAGCAGTACTTC. It specifies CASSIGLAGDEQYF. Drawing the rest from reference TRBV19 and TRBJ2-7, the complete variable domain is DGGITQSPKYLFRKEGQNVTLSCEQNLNHDAMYWYRQDPGQGLRLIYYSQIVNDFQKGDIAEGYSVSREKKESFPLTVTSAQKNPTAFYLCASSIGLAGDEQYFGPGTRLTVT.

The chain couples TRBV14 to TRBJ2-7; TRBD2 matches at 9 bases. V dropped 7 bases and J dropped 4; count of bases not matched to a gene: 8. Germline loops: CDR1 SGHDN, CDR2 FVKESK. CDR3 length: 14 residues. CDR3 nucleotide sequence: TGTGCCAGCAAACCCTTTGCGGGAGGGTACGAGCAGTACTTC. Translating gives CASKPFAGGYEQYF.

The V gene is TRBV30, the J gene TRBJ2-1, with D unclear. This CDR3 is 13 amino acids long. Germline V gene data show CDR1 as GTSNPN and CDR2 as SVGIG (reference sequence). V gave up 1 base and J gave up 0 bases, with 4 bases separating them. The CDR3 is CAWSASSYNEQFF. The DNA for the CDR3 is TGTGCCTGGAGTGCGAGCTCCTACAATGAGCAGTTCTTC. The full variable domain, completed using reference TRBV30 and TRBJ2-1, is SQTIHQWPATLVQPVGSPLSLECTVEGTSNPNLYWYRQAAGRGLQLLFYSVGIGQISSEVPQNLSASRPQDRQFILSSKKLLLSDSGFYLCAWSASSYNEQFFGPGTRLTVL.

The chain uses TRBV2 and TRBJ2-2, with D possibly being TRBD2 (5 bases). The CDR3 extends over 18 amino acids. Trimming stripped 2 bases from V and 2 bases from J, with 18 bases between. The germline CDR1 and CDR2 sequences are SNHLY and FYNNEI. The CDR3 reads CASSETTEMTINTGELFF. The CDR3 bases are TGTGCCAGCAGTGAAACTACGGAGATGACTATAAACACCGGGGAGCTGTTTTTT.

The rearrangement uses TRBV6-1 and TRBJ2-3, with no clear D. V lost 0 bases, J lost 10 bases, and 14 bases lay in between. Germline CDR1 MNHNS, CDR2 SASEGT. CDR3 size: 14 residues. CDR3 in amino acids: CASSEATPSLAQYF. The CDR3 coding sequence is TGTGCCAGCAGTGAAGCGACCCCCAGCCTTGCGCAGTATTTT.

As for this clone: The conserved closing phenylalanine or tryptophan is absent in this CDR3, likely reflecting a read error. This chain links TRBV19 with TRBJ1-5; D is undetermined. This CDR3 has 15 residues. The ends were cut back, 3 bases at V and 0 bases at J, with 9 bases in the middle. Germline V gene data show CDR1 as LNHDA and CDR2 as SQIVND (reference sequence). The CDR3 sequence is CASSMDYFSNQPQHS. In DNA, the CDR3 is TGTGCCAGTAGTATGGACTATTTTAGCAATCAGCCCCAGCATTCT.

V gene TRBV11-2 combines with J gene TRBJ2-7, with 12 bases matching TRBD2. CDR1 is SGHAT and CDR2 is FQNNGV in the germline V gene. Trimming at V came to 3 bases and at J to 4 bases, leaving 10 bases not matched to a gene. This CDR3 is built from 17 residues. The CDR3 protein is CASSLYKRTSGMYEQYF. CDR3 in DNA: TGTGCCAGCAGCTTGTACAAACGGACTAGCGGGATGTACGAGCAGTACTTC.

V is TRBV6-6 and J is TRBJ2-1; 7 nucleotides agree with TRBD2. The CDR3 sequence is 16 residues long. With 6 bases clipped from V and 4 bases from J, the junction kept 12 bases outside the gene matches. The germline CDR1 and CDR2 sequences are MNHNY and SVGAGI (reference sequence). The CDR3 region is CASSITRGGPYNEQFF. CDR3 bases: TGTGCCAGCAGCATAACTCGGGGAGGGCCTTACAATGAGCAGTTCTTC.

This clone was detected only once. V and J are TRBV11-3 and TRBJ2-1; 7 bases are a match to TRBD1. Germline CDR1 reads SGHNT; CDR2 reads YENEEA. The CDR3 covers 15 residues. The junction had 5 bases not matched to a gene; V was cut back by 4 bases and J by 2 bases. CDR3 nucleotides: TGTGCCAGCAGCTCCTGGACAGGAGCCTACAATGAGCAGTTCTTC. Amino acids: CASSSWTGAYNEQFF.

This chain links TRBV7-2 with TRBJ1-1; D is uncertain. The CDR3 is made up of 13 amino acids. Germline CDR1 is SGHTA and CDR2 is FQGNSA. The ends were cut back, 5 bases at V and 1 base at J, with 8 bases in the middle. The chain's CDR3 is CASSPLANTEAFF. CDR3 bases: TGTGCCAGCAGCCCCTTAGCGAACACTGAAGCTTTCTTT.